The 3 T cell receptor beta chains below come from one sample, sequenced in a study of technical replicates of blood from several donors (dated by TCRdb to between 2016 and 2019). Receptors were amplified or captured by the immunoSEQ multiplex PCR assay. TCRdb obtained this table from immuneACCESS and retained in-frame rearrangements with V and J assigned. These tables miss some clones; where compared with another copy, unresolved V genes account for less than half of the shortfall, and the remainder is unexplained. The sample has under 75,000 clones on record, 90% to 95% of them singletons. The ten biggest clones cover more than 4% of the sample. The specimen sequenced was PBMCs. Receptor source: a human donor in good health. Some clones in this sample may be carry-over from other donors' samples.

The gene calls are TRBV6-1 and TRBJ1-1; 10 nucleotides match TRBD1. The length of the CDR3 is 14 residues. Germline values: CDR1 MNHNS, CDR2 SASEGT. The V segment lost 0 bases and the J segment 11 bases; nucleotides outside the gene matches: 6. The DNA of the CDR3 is TGTGCCAGCAGTGAAGCGGGGACAGGGGCGGCGGCTTTCTTT. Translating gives CASSEAGTGAAAFF.

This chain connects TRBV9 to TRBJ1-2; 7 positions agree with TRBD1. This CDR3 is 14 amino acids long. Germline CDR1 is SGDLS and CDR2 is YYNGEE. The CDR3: CPQAPTGPYYGYTF. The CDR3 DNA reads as TGTCCCCAAGCCCCGACAGGGCCTTACTATGGCTACACCTTC.

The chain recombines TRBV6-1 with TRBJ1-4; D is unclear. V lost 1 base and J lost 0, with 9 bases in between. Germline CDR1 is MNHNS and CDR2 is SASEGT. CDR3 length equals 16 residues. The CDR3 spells CASSEGAGPTNEKLFF. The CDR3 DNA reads TGTGCCAGCAGTGAAGGGGCAGGCCCAACTAATGAAAAACTGTTTTTT.